This record concerns one T cell receptor (beta chain) sequence. The antigen remains undetermined. This table comes from immunoSEQ multiplex PCR, and its TCRdb copy is limited to in-frame clones, with some not included. The sample has about 160,000 clones, 90% to 95% seen once. This sample was included in a study of OX40 agonist ivuxolimab in advanced cancers. Study-wide results and limits: In the expanded peripheral T cells, antigen specificity was never determined. On average, CD8+ T cells had more expanded clones than CD4+.

Trimming shortened V by 5 bases and J by 0 bases, and 17 bases separated the two germline ends. This CDR3 region has 16 residues. Per the germline V gene, CDR1 is SGHAT and CDR2 is FQNNGV. The source of this sequence is an adult with an advanced solid tumor such as melanoma, head and neck, liver or kidney cancer. The sequencing used CD4+ or CD8+ T cells sorted from blood, collected in a trial of the OX40 agonist ivuxolimab. The rearrangement joins TRBV11-2 to TRBJ2-7, with D possibly being TRBD2 (6 bases). CDR3 sequence: CASSPLSGPSSYEQYF. The CDR3 region has the DNA TGTGCCAGCAGCCCCTTAAGCGGGCCGAGCTCCTACGAGCAGTACTTC.